This TCR beta chain comes out of a study of T-cell memory formation after mild COVID-19. For the study at large: For the most part, TCR clusters were specific to one donor. Study outcomes and limitations: Day 15 to 85 contractors were CD4/CD8 balanced; later expanders leaned CD4+.

V lost 2 bases, J lost 12 bases, and 11 bases lay in between. Per germline, CDR1 LNHDA and CDR2 SQIVND (reference sequence). The CDR3 totals 13 residues. TCRdb re-analysed the 5' RACE reads in MiXCR, keeping a single row per CDR3 protein. The sample has 200,000 to 250,000 distinct CDR3 sequences, 15% seen once; the top ten hold 2.1%. Concerning this clonotype itself: What it binds is unknown.

This TCR came from an adult woman who had mild COVID-19 (a few samples of this study predate the infection). Cell type and time point are not known. Sequencing input: PBMCs or a T cell subset sorted from them (not recorded which). The chain uses TRBV19 and TRBJ2-6; D remains unclear. This CDR3 reads CASSIPAPSVLTF. DNA of the CDR3: TGTGCCAGTAGTATACCCGCTCCCAGCGTCCTGACTTTC.